The 28 T cell receptor beta chains below were found in one sample sequenced in a study of blood T cell repertoires in COVID-19. The table came from immunoSEQ multiplex PCR; TCRdb's copy has only in-frame clones and leaves some out. The sample shows about 26,000 clones, about 90% of them seen only once. Sequenced sample: peripheral blood. All receptors derive from a human donor in a cohort sampled during active COVID-19.

The chain has TRBV29-1 and TRBJ1-1; the D gene is possibly TRBD1 (6 bases). V lost 7 bases, J lost 4 bases, and 16 bases lay in between. The CDR3 contains 13 residues. CDR1 SQVTM and CDR2 ANQGSEA come from the germline V gene. CDR3 in amino acids: CSGTVAGGTEAFF. In DNA, the CDR3 is TGCAGCGGGACAGTAGCCGGTGGCACTGAAGCTTTCTTT. Full variable domain (missing parts from reference TRBV29-1 and TRBJ1-1): SAVISQKPSRDICQRGTSLTIQCQVDSQVTMMFWYRQQPGQSLTLIATANQGSEATYESGFVIDKFPISRPNLTFSTLTVSNMSPEDSSIYLCSGTVAGGTEAFFGQGTRLTVV.

The rearrangement uses TRBV3-1 (or the pseudogene TRBV3-2) and TRBJ1-2; D unclear. Looked up from germline, CDR1 is LGHDT and CDR2 is YNNKEL (reference sequence). Trimming took 5 bases from V and 3 from J, leaving 16 bases between them. This CDR3 region has 15 residues. The CDR3 here is CASSFQPSADYGYTF. The CDR3, as DNA: TGTGCCAGCAGCTTTCAGCCTTCGGCGGACTATGGCTACACCTTC.

The chain uses TRBV2 and TRBJ2-5, with D possibly matching TRBD2 (6 bases). Germline V gives CDR1 SNHLY, CDR2 FYNNEI. The CDR3 runs 13 residues. Trimming left V 5 bases short and J 2 bases short, with 9 bases between. CDR3 bases: TGTGCCAGCAGTCTGACTAGGCAAGAGACCCAGTACTTC. It specifies CASSLTRQETQYF.

The rearrangement uses TRBV7-3 and TRBJ1-4; D uncertain. This CDR3 has 12 residues. The V end lost 5 bases, the J end lost 9 bases, and 10 bases lay between the germline ends. Germline V gives CDR1 SGHTA, CDR2 FQGTGA. CDR3 region: CASSPPPQKLFF. The CDR3 DNA follows: TGTGCCAGCAGCCCCCCTCCCCAAAAACTGTTTTTT.

Notes on this clone: The sample carries other DNA sequences with the same CDR3. The rearrangement uses TRBV5-4 and TRBJ2-3; 8 bases line up with TRBD2. The CDR3 has 14 amino acids. Germline V lookup: CDR1 SGHNT, CDR2 YYREEE (reference sequence). Trimming removed 5 bases from V and 4 bases from J; junction bases left unmatched: 6. In nucleotides, the CDR3 is TGTGCCAGCAGTTCGGCGGGGGGCGCAGATACGCAGTATTTT. It is translated as CASSSAGGADTQYF.

The chain uses TRBV10-2 and TRBJ1-1; D not certain. Trimming left V 3 bases short and J 2 bases short, with 10 bases between. This CDR3 has 14 residues. Germline V gene lookup returns CDR1 WSHSY and CDR2 SAAADI. In DNA, the CDR3 is TGCGCCAGCAGTGATCGACCACTAAACACTGAAGCTTTCTTT. It yields the protein CASSDRPLNTEAFF.

The V gene is TRBV24-1, the J gene TRBJ2-3; 11 bases match TRBD1. V shed 4 bases, J shed 4 bases, and the junction held 3 bases outside the gene matches. This CDR3 is built from 15 residues. The germline CDR1 and CDR2 sequences are KGHDR and SFDVKD. The chain's CDR3 is CATSEDRGRADTQYF. The CDR3 region has the DNA TGTGCCACCAGTGAGGACAGGGGGCGCGCAGATACGCAGTATTTT.

The gene calls are TRBV4-1 and TRBJ1-4; D gene unclear. Germline CDR1 and CDR2: MGHRA and YSYEKL. Trimming left V 7 bases short and J 2 bases short, with 14 bases between. The CDR3 totals 15 residues. The CDR3 loop reads CASTLLTRTNEKLFF. CDR3 sequence (DNA): TGCGCCAGCACCCTGCTCACCAGGACTAATGAAAAACTGTTTTTT.

This clone was recorded a few times. This chain joins TRBV28 and TRBJ2-7; D perhaps matches TRBD1 (5 bases). The germline V and J ends were trimmed by 5 bases and 7 bases, with 21 bases remaining between them. The CDR3 is 15 residues long. Germline V gene lookup returns CDR1 MDHEN and CDR2 SYDVKM. This CDR3 reads CASSLDSSSPREQYV. CDR3 DNA: TGTGCCAGCAGTCTCGACAGTTCCTCCCCACGGGAGCAGTACGTC.

The chain carries TRBV6-5 and TRBJ2-5, with a tentative D call TRBD1 (6 bases). Germline assignment: CDR1 MNHEY and CDR2 SVGAGI. The CDR3 is 13 amino acids. V was cut by 6 bases and J by 2 bases, with 10 bases left in between. CDR3 sequence reads: CASSGQLQETQYF. CDR3 sequence (DNA): TGTGCCAGCAGCGGACAGCTTCAAGAGACCCAGTACTTC.

The gene calls are TRBV11-2 and TRBJ2-3; 9 nucleotides match TRBD1. This CDR3 has 18 amino acids. In germline, CDR1 is SGHAT, CDR2 FQNNGV. The V gene end was trimmed by 1 base and the J gene end by 1 base; junction bases not matched to a gene: 9. In DNA, the CDR3 is TGTGCCAGCAGCTTAGCGGGGACAGGGAAGGGGGGCACAGATACGCAGTATTTT. Its translation: CASSLAGTGKGGTDTQYF.

The genes are TRBV5-6 and TRBJ1-2; a weak D match, TRBD1 (6 bases). Trimming removed 4 bases at V and 4 bases at J, with 14 bases between. There are 14 residues in the CDR3. Germline CDR1 is SGHDT and CDR2 is YYEEEE. CDR3 in amino acids: CASSPGQKIYGYTF. The CDR3 DNA sequence: TGTGCCAGCAGCCCAGGACAGAAGATCTATGGCTACACCTTC.

The V call is TRBV28, the J call TRBJ2-7; D gene ambiguous. V was cut by 4 bases and J by 7 bases, with 11 bases left in between. CDR1 is MDHEN and CDR2 is SYDVKM in the germline V gene. The CDR3 consists of 12 residues. CDR3 sequence (DNA): TGTGCCAGCAGTTCCACTAATGTGGAGCAGTACGTC. Its translation is CASSSTNVEQYV.

CDR3 DNA: TGTGCCAGCTCACCAAGGGGGTGGACAGACTCCTACGAGCAGTACGTC. The encoded protein is CASSPRGWTDSYEQYV. The rearrangement uses TRBV18 and TRBJ2-7, with D perhaps TRBD1 (6 bases). Trimming stripped 2 bases from V and 0 bases from J, with 14 bases between. In germline, CDR1 is KGHSH, CDR2 LQKENI. The CDR3 loop spans 16 amino acids.

The V gene is TRBV4-1, the J gene TRBJ1-2; no reliable D call. The CDR3 totals 15 residues. Per the germline V gene, CDR1 is MGHRA and CDR2 is YSYEKL. V was shortened by 4 bases and J by 1 base, with 13 bases between the two germline ends. The CDR3 DNA is TGCGCCAGCAGCCGCCTTTTGTCGGGTAACTATGGCTACACCTTC. Residues: CASSRLLSGNYGYTF.

The chain is built from TRBV28 and TRBJ2-5; D is perhaps TRBD2 (5 bases). Per the germline V gene, CDR1 is MDHEN and CDR2 is SYDVKM. This CDR3 has 13 residues. The V gene lost 3 bases and the J gene lost 7 bases, with 12 bases spanning the gap. CDR3: CASSLFGEGTQYF. The CDR3 bases are TGTGCCAGCAGTTTGTTCGGGGAAGGGACCCAGTACTTC.

This chain uses TRBV10-1 with TRBJ1-2; a possible D gene is TRBD1 (6 bases). Germline assignment: CDR1 WNHNN and CDR2 SYGVQD (reference sequence). Trimming removed 4 bases from V and 8 bases from J, with 14 bases in between. The CDR3 has 13 amino acids. CDR3 region: CASSAGGLEGYTF. The CDR3 DNA sequence: TGCGCCAGCAGTGCCGGGGGGCTGGAGGGCTACACCTTC.

This clone has only one observation. The chain links TRBV23-1 to TRBJ1-1; 10 bases fit TRBD1. Being an ORF, TRBV23-1 has a function that is uncertain. This CDR3 comprises 18 residues. V was clipped by 7 bases and J by 1 base; unmatched bases: 15. The CDR3 DNA reads TGCGCCAGCACCACTTGGGGGGACAGGGGTAATTCGAACACTGAAGCTTTCTTT. Its translation: CASTTWGDRGNSNTEAFF.

The CDR3 here is CASSQDGGGFNEQFF. The CDR3 DNA reads as TGTGCCAGCAGCCAAGACGGCGGGGGGTTCAATGAGCAGTTCTTC. The V call is TRBV4-2, the J call TRBJ2-1; 8 positions agree with TRBD2. The trim removed 0 bases at V and 6 bases at J, leaving 4 bases unmatched. This CDR3 comprises 15 residues. Germline CDR1 reads LGHNA; CDR2 reads YNFKEQ.

This chain uses TRBV2 with TRBJ2-2; 10 bases match TRBD1. CDR1 and CDR2 (germline): SNHLY, FYNNEI. Trimming at V came to 8 bases and at J to 4 bases, leaving 10 bases not matched to a gene. This CDR3 contains 16 residues. This CDR3 is CASDRGRATRTGELFF. The CDR3 DNA sequence: TGTGCCAGCGACAGGGGGCGAGCGACCCGCACCGGGGAGCTGTTTTTT. The full variable domain, its missing parts supplied by reference TRBV2 and TRBJ2-2, is EPEVTQTPSHQVTQMGQEVILRCVPISNHLYFYWYRQILGQKVEFLVSFYNNEISEKSEIFDDQFSVERPDGSNFTLKIRSTKLEDSAMYFCASDRGRATRTGELFFGEGSRLTVL.

The chain employs TRBV14 and TRBJ2-1, with a possible D match to TRBD2 (5 bases). This CDR3 spans 15 amino acids. V was cut by 0 bases and J by 2 bases, with 8 bases left in between. Germline CDR1 reads SGHDN; CDR2 reads FVKESK. DNA for the CDR3: TGTGCCAGCAGCCAAGATCTAGCAACCTACAATGAGCAGTTCTTC. Protein product: CASSQDLATYNEQFF.

CDR3 nucleotides: TGTGCCAGCAGTTACACGCCAGGGGGCGGCTATGGCTACACCTTC. It is translated as CASSYTPGGGYGYTF. The V call is TRBV6-5, the J call TRBJ1-2, with 8 nucleotides matching TRBD1. Per the germline V gene, CDR1 is MNHEY and CDR2 is SVGAGI. V shed 2 bases, J shed 4 bases, and the junction held 6 bases outside the gene matches. CDR3 length: 15 residues.

The V call is TRBV19, the J call TRBJ2-3; D is perhaps TRBD2 (6 bases). The CDR3 is 14 amino acids. Trimming shortened V by 3 bases and J by 3 bases, and 10 bases separated the two germline ends. The germline CDR1 and CDR2 sequences are LNHDA and SQIVND (reference sequence). Here the CDR3 reads CASSIMAGTDTQYF. The CDR3 DNA sequence: TGTGCCAGTAGTATTATGGCGGGGACAGATACGCAGTATTTT.

The V gene is TRBV7-3, the J gene TRBJ2-3; D might be TRBD2 (5 bases). Trimming pared 1 base from V and 1 base from J, leaving 12 bases between. The CDR3 length is 16 residues. Germline CDR1 reads SGHTA; CDR2 reads FQGTGA. This CDR3 reads CASSLKGVLGTDTQYF. The CDR3 nucleotides read TGTGCCAGCAGCTTAAAGGGAGTCTTGGGCACAGATACGCAGTATTTT.

This chain uses TRBV3-1 (or the pseudogene TRBV3-2) with TRBJ2-7; the D is unclear. The CDR3 runs 14 residues. V lost 4 bases to trimming and J lost 1 base, with 11 bases between them. The germline V gene encodes CDR1 LGHDT and CDR2 YNNKEL (reference sequence). The CDR3 DNA is TGTGCCAGCAGCCCAGAGACTCAATCCTACGAGCAGTACTTC. Its protein product is CASSPETQSYEQYF.

The chain has TRBV7-2 and TRBJ2-3; D remains unclear. CDR1 and CDR2 from the germline V gene are SGHTA and FQGNSA. Trimming cost V 11 bases and J 3 bases, with 6 bases left between them. This CDR3 comprises 10 residues. The CDR3 DNA is TGTGCCGACGGGACAGATACGCAGTATTTT. Translation: CADGTDTQYF.

The chain uses TRBV2 and TRBJ1-4, with 9 bases lining up with TRBD1. Trimming took 1 base from V and 7 from J; bases not matched to a gene: 10. The CDR3 runs to 17 residues. Germline V CDR1 and CDR2: SNHLY, FYNNEI. The CDR3 sequence is CASSEGLQGARGEKLFF. CDR3 nucleotides: TGTGCCAGCAGTGAAGGGCTACAGGGGGCGCGTGGTGAAAAACTGTTTTTT. The complete variable domain, with remaining parts taken from reference TRBV2 and TRBJ1-4, reads EPEVTQTPSHQVTQMGQEVILRCVPISNHLYFYWYRQILGQKVEFLVSFYNNEISEKSEIFDDQFSVERPDGSNFTLKIRSTKLEDSAMYFCASSEGLQGARGEKLFFGSGTQLSVL.

This clone showed up just a few times. V is TRBV4-1 and J is TRBJ1-5, with 7 bases fitting TRBD1. This CDR3 region has 15 residues. V lost 2 bases to trimming and J lost 5 bases; unmatched junction nucleotides: 6. Looked up from germline, CDR1 is MGHRA and CDR2 is YSYEKL. The CDR3 here is CASSQQDRPDQPQHF. The CDR3 region has the DNA TGCGCCAGCAGCCAACAGGACAGGCCCGATCAGCCCCAGCATTTT.